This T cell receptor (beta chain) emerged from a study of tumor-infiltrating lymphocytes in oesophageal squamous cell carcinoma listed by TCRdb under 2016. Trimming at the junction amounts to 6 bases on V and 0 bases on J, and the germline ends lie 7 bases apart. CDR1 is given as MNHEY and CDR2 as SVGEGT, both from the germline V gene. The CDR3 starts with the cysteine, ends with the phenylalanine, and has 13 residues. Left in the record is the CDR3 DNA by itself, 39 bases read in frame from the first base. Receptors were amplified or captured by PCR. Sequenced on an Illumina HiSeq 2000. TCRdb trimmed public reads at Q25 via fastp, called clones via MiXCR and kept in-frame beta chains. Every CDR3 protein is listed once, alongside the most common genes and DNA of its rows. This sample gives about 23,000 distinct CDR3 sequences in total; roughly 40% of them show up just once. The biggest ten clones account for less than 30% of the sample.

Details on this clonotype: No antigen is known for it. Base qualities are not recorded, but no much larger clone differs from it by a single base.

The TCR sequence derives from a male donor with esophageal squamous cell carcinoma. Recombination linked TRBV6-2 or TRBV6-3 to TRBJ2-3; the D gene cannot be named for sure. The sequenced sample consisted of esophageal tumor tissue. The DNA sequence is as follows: TGTGCCAGCAGGGAGTACAGCACAGATACGCAGTATTTT. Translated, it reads CASREYSTDTQYF.